This TCR beta chain was found in a study of Ad26.COV2.S vaccination and SARS-CoV-2 variants. The overall study: Ad26.COV2.S given intramuscularly, once or twice 56 days apart.

The treatment is: 15 to 20 received Ad26.COV2.S at low or high dose, single or two shots; about five received placebo; per-sample allocation not given. Material that was analyzed had been drawn on day 63 after the first vaccine or placebo injection. Germline V gene lookup returns CDR1 MNHEY and CDR2 SVGAGI. This CDR3 has 11 amino acids. V lost 8 bases to trimming and J lost 6 bases, with 8 bases between them. Repertoires were generated with immunoSEQ multiplex PCR, while TCRdb's copy carries only in-frame clones and drops some. Of approximately 280,000 clones listed, 80% to 90% were seen once; the top ten hold about 3.6%.

The sequencing used peripheral blood, collected in a trial of Ad26.COV2.S vaccine versus placebo. V usage is TRBV6-5 and J usage is TRBJ2-1; D unresolved. The clonotype was recovered from a person aged 18 to 65 who received the Ad26.COV2.S COVID-19 vaccine or a placebo. Here the CDR3 DNA reads TGTGCCAGCTCCCCCGGCAATGAGCAGTTCTTC. As protein: CASSPGNEQFF.